This TCR beta chain derives from a study of vaccination effects on CD4 cells after COVID-19. Across the study: Post-vaccine sample collection fell at a median of 72 days after the second dose. General study findings and limits: Healthy vaccinees' vaccine-induced clones included only 1 of 255 that recognized common cold coronaviruses.

Viral peptide pools were used in the ViraFEST assay to expand antigen-specific CD4+ T cells, and sequencing came afterward. On approximately day 9 of culture, CD4+ T cells were separated out. Subjects were given two BNT162b2 or mRNA-1273 vaccine doses. The CDR3 length is 13 residues. Trimming removed 10 bases from V and 5 bases from J; junction bases left unmatched: 6. Germline loops: CDR1 KGHDR, CDR2 SFDVKD. Remarks on this clone: Its antigen remains unidentified.

Repertoires were generated with immunoSEQ multiplex PCR, while TCRdb's copy carries only in-frame clones and drops some. The sample consists of approximately 28,000 clones, over 55% of them appearing once. The rearrangement links TRBV24-1 to TRBJ2-2, with 7 nucleotides matching TRBD2. The sequenced sample was CD4+ T cells from PBMCs cultured with HCoV-NL63 spike peptides, obtained after COVID-19 vaccination. This TCR came from a human donor who received a COVID-19 vaccine. The CDR3: CATRGGGTGELFF. DNA for the CDR3: TGTGCCACGAGAGGCGGGGGAACCGGGGAGCTGTTTTTT.